This T cell receptor (beta chain) was sequenced for a study of blood T cell repertoires in COVID-19. Profiled with immunoSEQ multiplex PCR; TCRdb holds only in-frame clones, not every one. Altogether under 300,000 clones are present, around 90% being singletons, with the ten largest covering 2% to 2.5%. CDR1 and CDR2 (germline): LGHNA, YNFKEQ. V lost 3 bases, J lost 5 bases, and 8 bases stayed unmatched. This CDR3 region has 15 residues. The specimen was peripheral blood. This clonotype was sampled from a man aged 50 or older with acute or convalescent COVID-19. The V and J genes are TRBV4-2 and TRBJ2-5; 8 bases are shared with TRBD1. CDR3 sequence reads: CASSQIRGRGETQYF. CDR3 DNA: TGTGCCAGCAGCCAGATCAGGGGGCGCGGGGAGACCCAGTACTTC.